This T cell receptor (beta chain) was found in a study of T cells after posttransplantation cyclophosphamide. Trimming left V 7 bases short and J 2 bases short, with 18 bases between. Germline V CDR1 and CDR2: MNHEY, SMNVEV (reference sequence). This CDR3 is 15 amino acids long. As for this clone: No antigen is known for it.

Overall study results and limits: Donor-recipient repertoire similarity was low at 1-2 months, rising over year one. TRB clonality was highly associated with recipient CMV seropositivity and reactivation.

Using immunoSEQ multiplex PCR, the repertoire was profiled, and TCRdb retains in-frame clones only, with some absent. The repertoire holds just over 65,000 clones, with around 93% as singletons. On the day of bone marrow donation, the related graft donor provided peripheral blood. This rearrangement joins TRBV27 to TRBJ2-7; D perhaps matches TRBD2 (7 bases). This sequence was found in a woman between 25 and 40 years old in good health and a related stem cell transplant donor. Material for sequencing was PBMCs. CDR3 coding DNA: TGTGCCAGCATGCGTCGGGGGGCCGGGACCTACGAGCAGTACTTC. Amino acid sequence: CASMRRGAGTYEQYF.